The 3 T cell receptor beta chains presented below share a single source sample, sequenced in a study of identical twins' blood T cells (dated by TCRdb to the early 2010s). Library preparation used 5' RACE. TCRdb lists the instrument as Illumina Genome Analyzer IIx. The public reads were reanalyzed by TCRdb: fastp trimming at Q25, MiXCR alignment, in-frame beta chains only. Each entry is one CDR3 protein sequence, shown with its most common DNA and genes. This sample gives around 380,000 distinct CDR3 sequences in total; about 28% of them show up just once. The top ten hold about 6% of the sample. Sequencing input: PBMCs. The receptors here all came from a woman between 18 and 55 years old in good health.

Turning to this clonotype: A junction end diverges from the germline sequence, so it may reflect a read error. The rearrangement uses TRBV11-2 and TRBJ2-7; D gene ambiguous. Looked up from germline, CDR1 is SGHAT and CDR2 is FQNNGV. The CDR3 runs 11 residues. The DNA for the CDR3 is TGTGTCAGCAGCCCTCCTGGCGAGCAGTACTTC. It is translated as CVSSPPGEQYF.

The chain uses TRBV27 and TRBJ2-2; D unclear. The germline V and J ends were trimmed by 8 bases and 1 base, with 8 bases remaining between them. The CDR3 extends over 13 amino acids. CDR1 and CDR2 from the germline V gene are MNHEY and SMNVEV (reference sequence). The CDR3 DNA is TGTGCCAGCCGACTTATGAACACCGGGGAGCTGTTTTTT. Its translation is CASRLMNTGELFF.

The rearrangement joins TRBV20-1 to TRBJ1-2; D may be TRBD1 (6 bases). Trimming took off 2 bases at V and 3 bases at J, with 10 bases between the two ends. CDR1 is DFQATT and CDR2 is SNEGSKA in the germline V gene (reference sequence). The CDR3 covers 13 residues. The CDR3 here is CSARSEGDYGYTF. The CDR3 DNA is TGCAGTGCTAGAAGCGAGGGGGACTATGGCTACACCTTC.